Following are 3 T cell receptor beta chains from one sample sequenced in a study of blood T cells in healthy people across ages. Using a J-beta primer mix together with a sample-barcoded 5' primer, a second PCR was run for roughly 6 to 12 cycles. A single record per CDR3 protein comes from TCRdb applying MiXCR to the 5' RACE reads. The data hold more than 700,000 distinct CDR3 sequences, with around 45% observed a single time. Sequences were obtained from blood. These receptors all come from a man aged 80 or over in good health.

This rearrangement joins TRBV20-1 to TRBJ2-1; the D gene is possibly TRBD2 (5 bases). The length of the CDR3 is 13 residues. Germline loops: CDR1 DFQATT, CDR2 SNEGSKA (reference sequence). V was shortened by 7 bases and J by 3 bases, with 13 bases between the two germline ends. In nucleotides, the CDR3 is TGCAGTGAGAAGCGGAGCAACTACAATGAGCAGTTCTTC. Its protein is CSEKRSNYNEQFF.

This clonotype was observed many times. V and J are TRBV7-2 and TRBJ2-3; 9 bases are a match to TRBD1. The V and J ends lost 5 bases and 7 bases, in that order; junction bases with no gene match: 25. Germline V lookup: CDR1 SGHTA, CDR2 FQGNSA. The CDR3 consists of 20 residues. The DNA of the CDR3 is TGTGCCAGCAGCGCTGCGGGACAGGGTGTGCTTGCCCGTGGGAGAAATACGCAGTATTTT. This encodes CASSAAGQGVLARGRNTQYF.

This chain uses TRBV29-1 with TRBJ2-4; a weak D match, TRBD2 (5 bases). V was pared by 4 bases and J by 8 bases, with 15 bases between. The germline V gene has CDR1 SQVTM and CDR2 ANQGSEA. The CDR3 sequence is 13 residues long. The CDR3 DNA sequence: TGCAGCGTTGGACCCCTCGTGGGAGACATTCAGTACTTC. The encoded protein is CSVGPLVGDIQYF.